This paragraph covers one T cell receptor (beta chain) sequence. Its antigen remains unidentified. The data were produced by immunoSEQ multiplex PCR, yet TCRdb's version contains in-frame clones alone and is incomplete. The table shows approximately 97,000 clones, with roughly nine tenths occurring only once. This sample is drawn from a study of T cell responses to AZD1222 COVID-19 vaccine. Study-level findings and limits: The study sampled repertoires only after the peak T cell response. Reportedly, close to half of spike-specific TCRs are directed against unmutated variant regions.

CDR3 length: 13 amino acids. The V and J ends lost 5 bases and 6 bases respectively, with 11 bases between them. In germline, CDR1 is SGHTA, CDR2 FQGNSA. The V and J genes are TRBV7-2 and TRBJ1-5; weak D call: TRBD1 (6 bases). The receptor was isolated from an adult in good health. The source material was peripheral blood, sampled on day 0 of AZD1222 vaccination. The CDR3 loop reads CASSPGGGQPQHF. The DNA for the CDR3 is TGTGCCAGCAGCCCAGGAGGGGGTCAGCCCCAGCATTTT.